Listed here are 16 T cell receptor beta chains from one sample, sequenced in a study of T cells in Graves' hyperthyroidism and ophthalmopathy. The investigators amplified TCR beta CDR3 regions from RNA transcripts. Carried out on the TCR CDR3, a first-round RT-PCR used the HTBI primer set. Each CDR3 protein gets one entry after TCRdb re-called the multiplex PCR reads with MiXCR. Here the sample spans around 340,000 distinct CDR3 sequences, more than 11% being singletons. Source material: blood. All receptors come from a woman under 40 with Graves' hyperthyroidism.

The gene calls are TRBV7-9 and TRBJ2-5, with D maybe TRBD1 (6 bases). Deletions cut 5 bases from V and 5 bases from J, with 18 bases between. Per the germline V gene, CDR1 is SEHNR and CDR2 is FQNEAQ (reference sequence). The CDR3 is 15 residues long. Written as DNA, the CDR3 is TGTGCCAGCAGCCCGCCGACCAGGGGCGGGGAGACCCAGTACTTC. This translates into CASSPPTRGGETQYF.

This clonotype was seen only a few times. This chain joins TRBV25-1 and TRBJ1-1, with D perhaps matching TRBD1 (6 bases). Trimming cost V 1 base and J 7 bases, with 16 bases left between them. The CDR3 has 15 residues. The germline V gene encodes CDR1 MGHDK and CDR2 SYGVNS. The CDR3 loop is CASSESEGGWGEAFF. Written as DNA, the CDR3 is TGTGCCAGCAGTGAATCGGAAGGGGGGTGGGGTGAAGCTTTCTTT.

Comment on this clonotype: In this CDR3 the conserved last residue, phenylalanine or tryptophan, is missing, so a read error is likely. The V and J genes are TRBV18 and TRBJ2-2, with TRBD1 as a possible D gene (5 bases). The CDR3 spans 18 residues. Per the germline V gene, CDR1 is KGHSH and CDR2 is LQKENI. With 1 base removed from V and 3 bases from J, the gap between germline ends came to 18 bases. CDR3 sequence: CASSPRPGHFVDTGELFC. CDR3 DNA: TGTGCCAGCTCACCACGGCCCGGACATTTTGTTGACACCGGGGAGCTGTTTTGT.

This clonotype turned up a few times. The chain links TRBV18 to TRBJ2-4; 7 nucleotides align to TRBD2. The V gene end was trimmed by 3 bases and the J gene end by 1 base; junction bases not matched to a gene: 9. Germline assignment: CDR1 KGHSH and CDR2 LQKENI. The CDR3 runs to 17 residues. The CDR3 DNA reads TGTGCCAGCTCACCGGTTCGCGTGGGGGGGGCCAAAAACATTCAGTACTTC. This codes for CASSPVRVGGAKNIQYF. Supplemented by reference TRBV18 and TRBJ2-4, the full variable domain reads NAGVMQNPRHLVRRRGQEARLRCSPMKGHSHVYWYRQLPEEGLKFMVYLQKENIIDESGMPKERFSAEFPKEGPSILRIQQVVRGDSAAYFCASSPVRVGGAKNIQYFGAGTRLSVL.

This clonotype came up many times. The chain recombines TRBV5-1 with TRBJ2-2, with 14 positions matching TRBD2. Germline V gives CDR1 SGHRS, CDR2 YFSETQ. The CDR3 extends over 16 amino acids. J gave up 7 bases and V 6 bases, and 8 bases lay outside the gene matches. Here the CDR3 DNA reads TGCGCCAGCACGACTAGCGGGAGGGCGACGGGCGGGGAGCTGTTTTTT. It codes for CASTTSGRATGGELFF.

The sample holds many counts of this clonotype. The V gene is TRBV12-3 or TRBV12-4, the J gene TRBJ2-3, with D perhaps matching TRBD1 (6 bases). The CDR3 extends over 16 amino acids. Trimming cost V 0 bases and J 0 bases, with 10 bases left between them. Here the CDR3 DNA reads TGTGCCAGCAGTTTAGCTCTAGGACAGAGCACAGATACGCAGTATTTT. Translating it yields CASSLALGQSTDTQYF.

About this clonotype itself: The junction departs from germline at one end; a sequencing error may be responsible. V is TRBV30 and J is TRBJ1-5; the D is unclear. CDR3 length equals 15 residues. Germline V gives CDR1 GTSNPN, CDR2 SVGIG (reference sequence). CDR3 DNA: TGTGCCTGGAGTGACCCCCGAGGTAGCAATCAGCCCCGGCATTTT. Its protein is CAWSDPRGSNQPRHF.

This clonotype came up many times. The rearrangement links TRBV27 to TRBJ2-3, with TRBD1 matching 7 bases. The CDR3 covers 13 residues. Germline CDR1 and CDR2: MNHEY and SMNVEV (reference sequence). V lost 8 bases to trimming and J lost 5 bases; unmatched junction nucleotides: 7. The CDR3 protein is CASSTGWGDTQYF. The CDR3 nucleotides are TGTGCCAGCTCGACAGGGTGGGGAGATACGCAGTATTTT.

The table lists this clonotype with many counts. The chain recombines TRBV6-1 with TRBJ1-3; D not resolved. V lost 4 bases, J lost 2 bases, and 3 bases lay in between. Germline V gives CDR1 MNHNS, CDR2 SASEGT. This CDR3 is built from 12 residues. CDR3 protein: CASSATGNTIYF. The CDR3 DNA reads as TGTGCCAGCAGTGCGACTGGAAACACCATATATTTT.

This clonotype has only a few counts. The V call is TRBV10-3, the J call TRBJ2-3, with TRBD2 matching over 15 bases. The V gene end was trimmed by 3 bases and the J gene end by 2 bases; junction bases not matched to a gene: 6. The CDR3 runs to 18 residues. CDR1 and CDR2 from the germline V gene are ENHRY and SYGVKD. As DNA, the CDR3 is TGTGCCATCAGTGACTTCGGGACTAGCGGGGGGATCACAGATACGCAGTATTTT. Its translation: CAISDFGTSGGITDTQYF.

Points on this clonotype: Given a much more abundant clone one base away, this may be a read error. V gene TRBV12-3 or TRBV12-4 combines with J gene TRBJ1-2, with 7 positions matching TRBD1. This CDR3 has 16 residues. The CDR3, as DNA: TGTGCCAGCAGCGAATTTAGGGACAGCTACAACTATGGCTACGCCTTC. Translation: CASSEFRDSYNYGYAF.

The chain links TRBV28 to TRBJ2-1; TRBD2 matches at 9 bases. V shed 1 base, J shed 8 bases, and the junction held 9 bases outside the gene matches. The CDR3 extends over 16 amino acids. Looked up from germline, CDR1 is MDHEN and CDR2 is SYDVKM. The CDR3 sequence is CASSLSLAGVDDEQFF. Here the CDR3 DNA reads TGTGCCAGCAGTTTATCTTTAGCGGGAGTTGACGATGAGCAGTTCTTC.

This clonotype was detected ten times or more. The V call is TRBV10-2, the J call TRBJ2-1; D is unresolved. The length of the CDR3 is 12 residues. The ends were cut back, 2 bases at V and 9 bases at J, with 8 bases in the middle. CDR1 is WSHSY, CDR2 SAAADI, per germline. CDR3 nucleotide sequence: TGCGCCAGCAGTGAGGGGTGGACTGAGCAGTTCTTC. Translation: CASSEGWTEQFF.

This clonotype was seen a handful of times. The chain has TRBV11-2 and TRBJ2-7; 8 nucleotides line up with TRBD2. The germline V gene has CDR1 SGHAT and CDR2 FQNNGV. This CDR3 has 15 amino acids. V trimming: 8 bases; J trimming: 0 bases; junction bases outside the gene matches: 9. The CDR3 loop reads CASQGRGESSYEQYF. CDR3 bases: TGTGCCAGCCAGGGGCGGGGGGAGAGCTCCTACGAGCAGTACTTC.

This clonotype showed up many times. V usage is TRBV28 and J usage is TRBJ1-2; D might be TRBD1 (6 bases). This CDR3 spans 14 amino acids. V lost 8 bases to trimming and J lost 0 bases, with 13 bases between them. Germline values: CDR1 MDHEN, CDR2 SYDVKM. The CDR3 nucleotides are TGTGCCAGCGCCAGGGGCGATCCTAACTATGGCTACACCTTC. The encoded protein is CASARGDPNYGYTF.

The gene calls are TRBV5-5 and TRBJ2-1, with 11 bases that match TRBD1. Unmatched junction bases numbered 4, after V lost 4 bases and J lost 4 bases. Germline CDR1 reads SGHKS; CDR2 reads YYEKEE (reference sequence). The CDR3 loop spans 15 amino acids. The CDR3 here is CASSRDRGGYNEQFF. CDR3 bases: TGTGCCAGCAGCCGGGACAGGGGGGGATACAATGAGCAGTTCTTC.